The 30 T cell receptor beta chains below come from one sample, sequenced in a study of shared clonotypes between healthy human individuals. TCRdb's table, derived via immunoSEQ multiplex PCR, lists solely in-frame clones and lacks some. Found here are a few million clones, 90% to 95% of them singletons; the top ten hold 0.3% to 0.4%. The sample was naive CD4+ T cells from PBMCs. Noted subset: CD45RA+ positively selected. Receptor source: a young man in good health. Some clones in this sample may be carry-over from other donors' samples.

The rearrangement links TRBV7-9 to TRBJ1-1, with TRBD1 matching over 9 bases. The V gene's germline CDR1 is SEHNR and CDR2 FQNEAQ (reference sequence). This CDR3 is built from 16 residues. Trimming took 2 bases from V and 1 from J; bases not matched to a gene: 5. CDR3 residues: CASSLWDRASNTEAFF. The CDR3 nucleotides are TGTGCCAGCAGCTTATGGGACAGGGCCTCGAACACTGAAGCTTTCTTT.

CDR3 sequence: CASSLNGGNTEAFF. DNA of the CDR3: TGTGCCAGCAGTTTGAACGGGGGGAACACTGAAGCTTTCTTT. The rearrangement uses TRBV6-5 and TRBJ1-1; tentatively, D is TRBD1 (5 bases). The CDR3 sequence is 14 residues long. Trimming removed 4 bases from V and 1 base from J, with 10 bases in between. Germline CDR1 MNHEY, CDR2 SVGAGI.

The J gene is TRBJ1-5, the V gene TRBV2; D not certain. In germline, CDR1 is SNHLY, CDR2 FYNNEI. Trimming left V 1 base short and J 5 bases short, with 9 bases between. The CDR3 is 14 residues long. CDR3 region: CASSEGGYYQPQHF. The CDR3 nucleotides read TGTGCCAGCAGTGAAGGTGGGTATTATCAGCCCCAGCATTTT.

The chain links TRBV6-6 to TRBJ1-5, with 9 bases aligning to TRBD1. CDR1 and CDR2 (germline): MNHNY, SVGAGI (reference sequence). V lost 8 bases and J lost 2; bases outside the gene matches: 4. The CDR3 is made up of 14 amino acids. The CDR3 DNA reads TGTGCCAGCTTGGACAGGGGAGGCAATCAGCCCCAGCATTTT. Protein: CASLDRGGNQPQHF.

The J gene is TRBJ1-1, the V gene TRBV7-9, with TRBD1 as a possible D gene (6 bases). Germline CDR1 reads SEHNR; CDR2 reads FQNEAQ (reference sequence). This CDR3 contains 15 residues. V lost 2 bases and J lost 5, with 15 bases in between. The CDR3 spells CASSLIRGAGTEAFF. The CDR3 bases are TGTGCCAGCAGCTTAATCCGGGGGGCTGGGACTGAAGCTTTCTTT.

V is TRBV5-1 and J is TRBJ2-7; the D is unclear. The germline V gene encodes CDR1 SGHRS and CDR2 YFSETQ. The CDR3 is 13 residues long. Trimming removed 4 bases from V and 3 bases from J, with 11 bases in between. The CDR3 nucleotides read TGCGCCAGCAGCCGAATAGTCAACTACGAGCAGTACTTC. Residues: CASSRIVNYEQYF.

Points on this clone: Other DNA sequences in the same sample also yield this CDR3. The genes are TRBV5-1 and TRBJ2-7, with 13 bases matching TRBD2. Unmatched junction bases numbered 0, after V lost 3 bases and J lost 3 bases. This CDR3 spans 14 amino acids. Per germline, CDR1 SGHRS and CDR2 YFSETQ. As DNA, the CDR3 is TGCGCCAGCAGCTGGACTAGCGGGAGCTACGAGCAGTACTTC. Its protein is CASSWTSGSYEQYF. Supplemented by reference TRBV5-1 and TRBJ2-7, the full variable domain reads KAGVTQTPRYLIKTRGQQVTLSCSPISGHRSVSWYQQTPGQGLQFLFEYFSETQRNKGNFPGRFSGRQFSNSRSEMNVSTLELGDSALYLCASSWTSGSYEQYFGPGTRLTVT.

The chain employs TRBV18 and TRBJ2-1; a weak D match, TRBD2 (6 bases). The germline V gene encodes CDR1 KGHSH and CDR2 LQKENI. Deletions cut 3 bases from V and 10 bases from J, with 16 bases between. The CDR3 spans 14 residues. CDR3 DNA: TGTGCCAGCTCACCTCAGCGGGCCGTCGGGGAGCAGTTCTTC. Translated: CASSPQRAVGEQFF.

The chain is built from TRBV15 and TRBJ2-1, with D possibly TRBD2 on 5 matching bases. Germline V lookup: CDR1 LNHNV, CDR2 YYDKDF (reference sequence). V shed 1 base and J shed 2 bases, with 12 bases lying between them. CDR3 length: 16 amino acids. CDR3 in DNA: TGTGCCACCAGCAGAGGTCGGGGTAGAACCTACAATGAGCAGTTCTTC. It is translated as CATSRGRGRTYNEQFF.

The chain couples TRBV28 to TRBJ2-1; TRBD2 is a possible D gene (5 bases). CDR1 is MDHEN, CDR2 SYDVKM, per germline. Trimming left V 3 bases short and J 0 bases short, with 21 bases between. The CDR3 length is 19 residues. Here the CDR3 reads CASSFNGPIAGSSYNEQFF. CDR3 bases: TGTGCCAGCAGTTTCAACGGGCCAATTGCGGGCAGCTCCTACAATGAGCAGTTCTTC.

V usage is TRBV29-1 and J usage is TRBJ1-2; 8 bases match TRBD1. The V and J ends lost 6 bases and 4 bases, in that order; junction bases with no gene match: 10. There are 14 residues in the CDR3. The germline CDR1 and CDR2 sequences are SQVTM and ANQGSEA. The CDR3 DNA follows: TGCAGCGTCCCCGGGACAGGTGGGTCCTATGGCTACACCTTC. It is translated as CSVPGTGGSYGYTF.

The V call is TRBV6-5, the J call TRBJ2-2; TRBD1 is a possible D gene (5 bases). In germline, CDR1 is MNHEY, CDR2 SVGAGI. This CDR3 region has 16 residues. With 1 base removed from V and 0 bases from J, the gap between germline ends came to 9 bases. The CDR3 loop is CASSYWGWSNTGELFF. CDR3 coding DNA: TGTGCCAGCAGTTACTGGGGCTGGTCGAACACCGGGGAGCTGTTTTTT.

V gene TRBV28 combines with J gene TRBJ2-7; 10 bases agree with TRBD1. Germline V gives CDR1 MDHEN, CDR2 SYDVKM. The CDR3 covers 12 residues. The ends lost 8 bases at V and 7 bases at J; junction bases unmatched: 5. The CDR3, as DNA: TGTGCCAGCTCTGACAGGGGGCGGGAGCAGTACTTC. It encodes CASSDRGREQYF.

The chain uses TRBV11-2 and TRBJ1-1; maybe TRBD1 (5 bases). Germline CDR1 is SGHAT and CDR2 is FQNNGV. The CDR3 loop spans 14 amino acids. With 4 bases removed from V and 4 bases from J, the gap between germline ends came to 13 bases. The CDR3 DNA follows: TGTGCCAGCAGCTCACTCAGGGAGGGCACTGAAGCTTTCTTT. This sequence encodes CASSSLREGTEAFF.

The genes are TRBV18 and TRBJ2-1, with 11 bases that match TRBD2. J was trimmed by 9 bases and V by 3 bases; bases with no gene match: 4. The CDR3 covers 14 residues. From germline, CDR1 is KGHSH and CDR2 LQKENI. CDR3 nucleotides: TGTGCCAGCTCACCTCTAGCGGGAGGACGTGAGCAGTTCTTC. The encoded protein is CASSPLAGGREQFF.

This chain links TRBV4-3 with TRBJ2-1; TRBD2 matches 11 bases. Germline loops: CDR1 LGHNA, CDR2 YSLEER. The J segment lost 6 bases and the V segment lost 1 base, leaving 11 bases of the junction unmatched. CDR3 length: 18 amino acids. CDR3 residues: CASSQGIRGLAGGNEQFF. In nucleotides, the CDR3 is TGCGCCAGCAGCCAAGGAATTCGTGGGCTAGCGGGAGGCAATGAGCAGTTCTTC.

The chain carries TRBV7-2 and TRBJ1-2, with D perhaps TRBD1 (5 bases). The CDR3 sequence is 15 residues long. Germline lookup yields CDR1 SGHTA and CDR2 FQGNSA. The V gene lost 1 base and the J gene lost 0 bases, with 9 bases spanning the gap. CDR3 sequence: CASSLGGTANYGYTF. The CDR3 region has the DNA TGTGCCAGCAGCTTAGGTGGGACTGCTAACTATGGCTACACCTTC. Together with reference TRBV7-2 and TRBJ1-2, the CDR3 gives the full variable domain: GAGVSQSPSNKVTEKGKDVELRCDPISGHTALYWYRQSLGQGLEFLIYFQGNSAPDKSGLPSDRFSAERTGGSVSTLTIQRTQQEDSAVYLCASSLGGTANYGYTFGSGTRLTVV.

The genes are TRBV7-9 and TRBJ2-3, with D possibly TRBD1 on 5 matching bases. V was trimmed by 1 base and J by 4 bases, leaving 12 bases between them. Germline lookup yields CDR1 SEHNR and CDR2 FQNEAQ (reference sequence). The CDR3 contains 15 residues. CDR3 amino acids: CASSLEGRASDTQYF. As DNA, the CDR3 is TGTGCCAGCAGCTTAGAAGGCAGGGCATCAGATACGCAGTATTTT.

The CDR3, as DNA: TGCGCCAGCAGCAAGTCGGGGAGCGGTTCAGATACGCAGTATTTT. It specifies CASSKSGSGSDTQYF. The chain joins TRBV5-1 to TRBJ2-3; weak D call: TRBD2 (5 bases). V was clipped by 4 bases and J by 4 bases, with 16 bases between them. Germline CDR1 is SGHRS and CDR2 is YFSETQ. The CDR3 has 15 amino acids.

The genes are TRBV5-4 and TRBJ1-2; D unclear. Looked up from germline, CDR1 is SGHNT and CDR2 is YYREEE (reference sequence). The V gene lost 1 base and the J gene lost 4 bases, with 5 bases spanning the gap. The CDR3 spans 12 residues. CDR3 bases: TGTGCCAGCAGCTTGAATAGCTATGGCTACACCTTC. Its protein product is CASSLNSYGYTF.

The chain recombines TRBV19 with TRBJ2-5; D gene ambiguous. CDR3 length equals 14 residues. Trimming shortened V by 6 bases and J by 5 bases, and 16 bases separated the two germline ends. Germline CDR1 and CDR2: LNHDA and SQIVND (reference sequence). CDR3 in DNA: TGTGCCAGTAGCCAAACTTCATCAAGGGAGACCCAGTACTTC. Translating it yields CASSQTSSRETQYF.

The chain joins TRBV4-2 to TRBJ2-3; a possible D gene is TRBD1 (8 bases). From germline, CDR1 is LGHNA and CDR2 YNFKEQ. The CDR3 loop spans 15 amino acids. V shed 3 bases and J shed 6 bases, with 16 bases lying between them. The CDR3 protein is CASSHTGGRDDTQYF. Written as DNA, the CDR3 is TGTGCCAGCAGCCACACAGGGGGGAGGGACGATACGCAGTATTTT.

V gene TRBV18 combines with J gene TRBJ1-2; D gene ambiguous. CDR3 length equals 14 residues. Trimming stripped 1 base from V and 4 bases from J, with 10 bases between. Germline V gene sequence: CDR1 KGHSH, CDR2 LQKENI. The CDR3 DNA sequence: TGTGCCAGCTCACCACTCGACCAGCTCTATGGCTACACCTTC. Translated: CASSPLDQLYGYTF.

The V and J genes are TRBV7-8 and TRBJ1-1, with D maybe TRBD1 (5 bases). The CDR3 contains 15 residues. In germline, CDR1 is SGHVS, CDR2 FQNEAQ. The V gene lost 1 base and the J gene lost 5 bases, with 14 bases spanning the gap. CDR3 region: CASSLERAQGTEAFF. The CDR3, as DNA: TGTGCCAGCAGCTTAGAGAGGGCCCAGGGAACTGAAGCTTTCTTT. The full variable domain, completed using reference TRBV7-8 and TRBJ1-1, is GAGVSQSPRYKVAKRGQDVALRCDPISGHVSLFWYQQALGQGPEFLTYFQNEAQLDKSGLPSDRFFAERPEGSVSTLKIQRTQQEDSAVYLCASSLERAQGTEAFFGQGTRLTVV.

The rearrangement links TRBV29-1 to TRBJ2-7; the match to TRBD2 covers 7 bases. The CDR3 loop spans 14 amino acids. Germline V lookup: CDR1 SQVTM, CDR2 ANQGSEA. J was trimmed by 4 bases and V by 2 bases; bases with no gene match: 8. The CDR3 sequence is CSVESGGSLYEQYF. The CDR3 DNA reads TGCAGCGTTGAATCTGGCGGGAGCCTTTACGAGCAGTACTTC.

Only one count was recorded for this clone. This chain uses TRBV19 with TRBJ1-4, with a possible D match to TRBD1 (5 bases). CDR1 is LNHDA, CDR2 SQIVND, per germline (reference sequence). The CDR3 consists of 13 residues. The ends were cut back, 3 bases at V and 16 bases at J, with 18 bases in the middle. The CDR3 region has the DNA TGTGCCAGTAGTATCTCGGGGACCGCCCGTCCGTTTTTT. This codes for CASSISGTARPFF. The full variable domain, in which reference TRBV19 and TRBJ1-4 provide the parts outside the CDR3, is DGGITQSPKYLFRKEGQNVTLSCEQNLNHDAMYWYRQDPGQGLRLIYYSQIVNDFQKGDIAEGYSVSREKKESFPLTVTSAQKNPTAFYLCASSISGTARPFFGSGTQLSVL.

This chain joins TRBV20-1 and TRBJ2-3, with no clear D. CDR1 and CDR2 from the germline V gene are DFQATT and SNEGSKA (reference sequence). There are 11 residues in the CDR3. As DNA, the CDR3 is TGCTCCCCAGGTACCACAGATACGCAGTATTTT. Its protein is CSPGTTDTQYF.

The rearrangement uses TRBV6-5 and TRBJ1-2; D remains unclear. The CDR3 contains 14 residues. Between the trimmed V and J ends, which lost 0 bases and 4 bases, there was a span of 9 bases. Germline CDR1 and CDR2: MNHEY and SVGAGI. In DNA, the CDR3 is TGTGCCAGCAGTTACTCGATAAGTAGCTATGGCTACACCTTC. This gives the protein CASSYSISSYGYTF.

This clone has a single count. This chain connects TRBV9 to TRBJ2-2, with TRBD1 identical over 7 bases. CDR1 and CDR2 (germline): SGDLS, YYNGEE. The CDR3 loop spans 15 amino acids. V shed 0 bases, J shed 7 bases, and the junction held 6 bases outside the gene matches. CDR3 region: CASSVEQGRVGELFF. The CDR3 DNA follows: TGTGCCAGCAGCGTAGAACAGGGGCGGGTCGGGGAGCTGTTTTTT. Drawing the rest from reference TRBV9 and TRBJ2-2, the complete variable domain is DSGVTQTPKHLITATGQRVTLRCSPRSGDLSVYWYQQSLDQGLQFLIQYYNGEERAKGNILERFSAQQFPDLHSELNLSSLELGDSALYFCASSVEQGRVGELFFGEGSRLTVL.

The rearrangement uses TRBV4-1 and TRBJ1-2, with D perhaps TRBD1 (6 bases). This CDR3 spans 15 amino acids. V was cut by 1 base and J by 6 bases, with 15 bases left in between. Germline CDR1 MGHRA, CDR2 YSYEKL. CDR3 DNA sequence: TGCGCCAGCAGCCAAGTGTACAGGGATACAGATGGCTACACCTTC. This sequence encodes CASSQVYRDTDGYTF.